One TCR beta chain is described in this entry. The V gene's germline CDR1 is SGHVS and CDR2 FQNEAQ. The length of the CDR3 is 16 residues. V was clipped by 0 bases and J by 8 bases; unmatched bases: 10. Loaded into unsorted PBMC replicate PCRs was approximately 270 ng DNA, 25,000 to 30,000 T cell genomes. DNA from unsorted PBMC was sequenced on ten immunoSEQ deep assay plates. Data came from immunoSEQ multiplex PCR; TCRdb stores just in-frame clones and leaves some out. The sample consists of around 480,000 clones, about 79% of them appearing once. The data belong to a study of shared clonotypes between healthy human individuals.

Sequencing was performed on PBMCs. The source is a woman between 40 and 55 years old in good health. Some clones in this sample may be carry-over from other donors' samples. The V call is TRBV7-8, the J call TRBJ2-3, with 8 positions matching TRBD2. The CDR3 coding sequence is TGTGCCAGCAGCTTAGCGGTCGGGAGGGCCGAGCGTACGCAGTATTTT. This encodes CASSLAVGRAERTQYF.